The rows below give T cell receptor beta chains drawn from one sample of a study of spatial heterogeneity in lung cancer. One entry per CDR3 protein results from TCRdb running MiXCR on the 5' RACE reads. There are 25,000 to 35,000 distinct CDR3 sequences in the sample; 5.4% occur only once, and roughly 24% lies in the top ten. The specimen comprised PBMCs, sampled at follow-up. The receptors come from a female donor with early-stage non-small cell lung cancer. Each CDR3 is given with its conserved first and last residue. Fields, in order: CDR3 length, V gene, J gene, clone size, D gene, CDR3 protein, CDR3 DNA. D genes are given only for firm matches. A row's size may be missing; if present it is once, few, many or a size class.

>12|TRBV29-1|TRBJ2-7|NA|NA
CSVVATSYEQYF
TGCAGCGTTGTAGCCACCTCCTACGAGCAGTACTTC
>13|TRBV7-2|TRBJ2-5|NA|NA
CASSFLSEETQYF
TGTGCCAGCAGCTTTTTATCAGAAGAGACCCAGTACTTC
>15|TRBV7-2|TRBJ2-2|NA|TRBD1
CASSLTGGVTGELFF
TGTGCCAGCAGCTTAACAGGGGGCGTCACCGGGGAGCTGTTTTTT
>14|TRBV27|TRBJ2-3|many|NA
CASSYQTPTDTQYF
TGTGCCAGCAGTTACCAAACCCCCACAGATACGCAGTATTTT
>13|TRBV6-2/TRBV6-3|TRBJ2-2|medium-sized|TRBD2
CASRLAGGGELFF
TGTGCCAGTCGACTAGCCGGCGGCGGGGAGCTGTTTTTT
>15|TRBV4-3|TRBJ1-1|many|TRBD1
CASSQGIDRGTEAFF
TGCGCCAGCAGCCAAGGGATAGACAGGGGCACTGAAGCTTTCTTT
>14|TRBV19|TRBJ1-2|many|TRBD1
CASIRDRLSYGYTF
TGTGCCAGTATTCGGGACAGGCTTTCCTATGGCTACACCTTC
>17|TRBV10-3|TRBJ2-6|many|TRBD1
CAISPGQGAPGANVLTF
TGTGCCATCAGCCCGGGACAGGGGGCGCCTGGGGCCAACGTCCTGACTTTC
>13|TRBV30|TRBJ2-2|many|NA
CAWSTRMAGELFF
TGTGCCTGGAGTACCCGCATGGCCGGGGAGCTGTTTTTT
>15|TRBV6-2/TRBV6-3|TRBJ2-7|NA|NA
CASSYSPGGGYEQYF
TGTGCCAGCAGTTACTCGCCAGGGGGAGGGTACGAGCAGTACTTC
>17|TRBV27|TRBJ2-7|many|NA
CASSLVPRGRSSYEQYF
TGTGCCAGCAGTTTGGTCCCCAGGGGTAGAAGCTCCTACGAGCAGTACTTC
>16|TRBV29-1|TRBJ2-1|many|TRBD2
CSVEPLGLAGGGEQFF
TGCAGCGTTGAACCCCTGGGACTAGCGGGAGGGGGTGAGCAGTTCTTC
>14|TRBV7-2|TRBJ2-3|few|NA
CASSPSVRTDTQYF
TGTGCCAGCAGCCCGTCGGTGCGCACAGATACGCAGTATTTT
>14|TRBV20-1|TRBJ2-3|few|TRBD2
CGAPREGRTDTQYF
TGCGGTGCTCCGCGGGAGGGCCGAACAGATACGCAGTATTTT
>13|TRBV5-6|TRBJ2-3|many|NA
CASSGGRADTQYF
TGTGCCAGCAGTGGGGGTCGCGCAGATACGCAGTATTTT
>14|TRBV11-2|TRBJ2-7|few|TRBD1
CASSRDRGGYEQYF
TGTGCCAGCAGCCGCGACAGGGGAGGATACGAGCAGTACTTC